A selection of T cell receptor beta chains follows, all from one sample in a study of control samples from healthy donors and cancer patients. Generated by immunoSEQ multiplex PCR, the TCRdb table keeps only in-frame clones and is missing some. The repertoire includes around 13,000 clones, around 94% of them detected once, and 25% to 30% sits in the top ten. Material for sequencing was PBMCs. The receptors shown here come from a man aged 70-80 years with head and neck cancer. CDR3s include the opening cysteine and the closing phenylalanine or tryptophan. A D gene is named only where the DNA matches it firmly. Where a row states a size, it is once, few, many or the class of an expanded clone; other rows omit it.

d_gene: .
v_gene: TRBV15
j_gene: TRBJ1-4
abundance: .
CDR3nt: TGTGCCACCAGCAGAGACCCACAGTACAGAGGACTGTTTTTT
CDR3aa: CATSRDPQYRGLFF

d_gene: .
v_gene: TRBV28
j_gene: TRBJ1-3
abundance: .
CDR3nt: TGTGCCAGCGTCCCAGGGGACCTGAGCTCTGGAAACACCATATATTTT
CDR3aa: CASVPGDLSSGNTIYF

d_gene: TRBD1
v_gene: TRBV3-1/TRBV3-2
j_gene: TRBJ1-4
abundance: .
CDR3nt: TGTGCCAGCAGCCAAGGGGACAGGGTCCCAAATGAAAAACTGTTTTTT
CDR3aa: CASSQGDRVPNEKLFF

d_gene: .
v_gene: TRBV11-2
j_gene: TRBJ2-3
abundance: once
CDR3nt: TGTGCCAGCAGCTTCTGGGGGGATACGCAGTATTTT
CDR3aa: CASSFWGDTQYF

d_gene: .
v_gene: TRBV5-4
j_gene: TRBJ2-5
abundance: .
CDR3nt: TGTGCCAGCAGCTTGGGCAGGAGAATTGAGACCCAGTACTTC
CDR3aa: CASSLGRRIETQYF

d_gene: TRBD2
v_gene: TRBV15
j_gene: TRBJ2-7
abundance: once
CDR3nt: TGTGCCACCGGGACTAGCGGGAGGGGCACAATCGGAACCTACGAGCAGTACTTC
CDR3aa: CATGTSGRGTIGTYEQYF

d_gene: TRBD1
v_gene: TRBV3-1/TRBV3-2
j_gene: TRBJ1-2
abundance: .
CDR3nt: TGTGCCAGCAGCCAAGGACAGGGCTACTATGGCTACACCTTC
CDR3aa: CASSQGQGYYGYTF

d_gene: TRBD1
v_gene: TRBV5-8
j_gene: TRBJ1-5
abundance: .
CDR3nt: TGTGCCAGCAGCAAAGCGAGGACCGGGACAGGGGAACAGCCCCAGCATTTT
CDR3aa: CASSKARTGTGEQPQHF

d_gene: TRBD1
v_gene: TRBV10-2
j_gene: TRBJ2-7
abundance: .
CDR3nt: TGCGCCAGCAGAACCGGGACAGCATCCTACGAGCAGTACTTC
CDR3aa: CASRTGTASYEQYF

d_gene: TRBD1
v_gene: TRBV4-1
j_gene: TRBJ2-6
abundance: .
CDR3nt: TGCGCCAGCTGGGACAGGGAGGTCCTGACTTTC
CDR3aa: CASWDREVLTF

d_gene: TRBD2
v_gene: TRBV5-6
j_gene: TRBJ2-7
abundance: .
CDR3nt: TGTGCCAGCAGCCGACTAGCGGGGGGGACCTACGAGCAGTACTTC
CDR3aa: CASSRLAGGTYEQYF

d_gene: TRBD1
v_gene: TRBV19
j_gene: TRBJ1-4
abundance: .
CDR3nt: TGTGCCAGTAGTCCCACCACCGGGACAGGGGGTGAAAAACTGTTTTTT
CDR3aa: CASSPTTGTGGEKLFF

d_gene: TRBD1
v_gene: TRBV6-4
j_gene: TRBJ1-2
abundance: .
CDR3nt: TGTGCCAGCAGTCTTGGGACAGGTACAGGATTGTATGGCTACACCTTC
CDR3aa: CASSLGTGTGLYGYTF

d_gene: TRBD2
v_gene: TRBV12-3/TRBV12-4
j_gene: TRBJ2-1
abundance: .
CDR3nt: TGTGCCAGCAGTCTAGCGGGGGCCGGCGAGCAGTTCTTC
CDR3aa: CASSLAGAGEQFF

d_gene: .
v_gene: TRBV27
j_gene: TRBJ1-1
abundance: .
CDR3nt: TGTGCCAGCAGTTTTGTAGGGGTAGGCACTGAAGCTTTCTTT
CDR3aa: CASSFVGVGTEAFF